These T cell receptor beta chains were read from a single sample in a study of vaccination effects on CD4 cells after COVID-19. The assay was immunoSEQ multiplex PCR, and TCRdb's table has in-frame clones only and misses some. The sample consists of about 35,000 clones, roughly four fifths of them appearing once. Their specific antigens are unknown. The source material was CD4+ T cells from PBMCs cultured with HCoV-NL63 spike peptides, sampled after COVID-19 vaccination. These receptors were taken from a human donor who received a COVID-19 vaccine. Some clones in this sample may be carry-over from other donors' samples. Each CDR3 is given with its conserved first and last residue. D genes are given only for firm matches. The size entry is marked missing in some rows and otherwise reads once, few, many or a size class.

abundance	v_gene	j_gene	d_gene	CDR3aa	CDR3nt
-	TRBV6-6	TRBJ1-1	TRBD1	CASSGMTGFLTEAFF	TGTGCCAGCAGTGGCATGACAGGGTTCCTCACTGAAGCTTTCTTT
-	TRBV4-3	TRBJ2-3	-	CASSQDSALGRQYF	TGCGCCAGCAGCCAAGATTCGGCCCTCGGTAGGCAGTATTTT
few	TRBV15	TRBJ1-6	-	CATSRDPAGPNSPLHF	TGTGCCACCAGCAGAGATCCTGCGGGACCGAATTCACCCCTCCACTTT
few	TRBV18	TRBJ2-3	-	CASSLTQGGGGTDTQYF	TGTGCCAGCTCACTTACCCAGGGGGGCGGCGGCACAGATACGCAGTATTTT
-	TRBV28	TRBJ1-3	-	CASSSPGQGNTIYF	TGTGCCAGCAGCTCGCCTGGGCAGGGAAACACCATATATTTT
-	TRBV6-5	TRBJ2-1	TRBD1	CASTMTGTGQFF	TGTGCCAGCACGATGACAGGGACAGGGCAGTTCTTC
-	TRBV9	TRBJ2-1	TRBD1	CASSVPGGYEQFF	TGTGCCAGCAGCGTCCCAGGGGGCTATGAGCAGTTCTTC
-	TRBV6-4	TRBJ2-3	-	CASSDMGADTQYF	TGTGCCAGCAGTGACATGGGGGCAGATACGCAGTATTTT
-	TRBV2	TRBJ2-3	-	CASSVGGPIGTDTQYF	TGTGCCAGCAGCGTAGGGGGACCGATTGGTACAGATACGCAGTATTTT
-	TRBV15	TRBJ1-5	-	CATSRDMEVYQPQHF	TGTGCCACCAGCAGAGATATGGAGGTTTATCAGCCCCAGCATTTT
-	TRBV29-1	TRBJ2-2	TRBD1	CSVATPGQGAVGELFF	TGCAGCGTCGCCACCCCGGGACAGGGGGCGGTCGGGGAGCTGTTTTTT
-	TRBV18	TRBJ2-2	-	CASSPPVGLNTGELFF	TGTGCCAGCTCACCTCCAGTAGGTCTGAACACCGGGGAGCTGTTTTTT
few	TRBV2	TRBJ2-1	-	CASSPGPRGNEQFF	TGTGCCAGCAGCCCGGGCCCCCGGGGCAATGAGCAGTTCTTC
-	TRBV7-2	TRBJ1-2	-	CASSLGGQFYGYTF	TGTGCCAGCAGCTTAGGAGGCCAGTTCTATGGCTACACCTTC
-	TRBV2	TRBJ1-2	TRBD1	CASQSDRGIYGYTF	TGTGCCAGCCAAAGCGACAGGGGGATCTATGGCTACACCTTC
-	TRBV6-5	TRBJ1-3	TRBD1	CASNPRGSGNTIYF	TGTGCCAGCAACCCCAGGGGGTCTGGAAACACCATATATTTT
once	TRBV9	TRBJ1-4	-	CASGPGQMNEKLFF	TGTGCCAGCGGACCGGGGCAGATGAATGAAAAACTGTTTTTT
-	TRBV29-1	TRBJ2-1	-	CSANRDSYNEQFF	TGCAGCGCTAACAGAGACTCCTACAATGAGCAGTTCTTC
-	TRBV30	TRBJ1-1	-	CAWRYSGNTEAFF	TGTGCCTGGAGATACTCTGGGAACACTGAAGCTTTCTTT
-	TRBV2	TRBJ1-5	-	CASSTRRDQPQHF	TGTGCCAGCAGTACTCGCCGTGATCAGCCCCAGCATTTT
-	TRBV5-8	TRBJ2-2	-	CASSLALSAGQFTGELFF	TGTGCCAGCAGCTTGGCCCTCTCGGCAGGGCAGTTCACCGGGGAGCTGTTTTTT
-	TRBV28	TRBJ2-2	-	CASSLGGGSGELFF	TGTGCCAGCAGTTTAGGGGGGGGCTCCGGGGAGCTGTTTTTT
-	TRBV5-1	TRBJ2-5	-	CASSPGEGETQYF	TGCGCCAGCAGCCCGGGGGAAGGCGAGACCCAGTACTTC
-	TRBV7-9	TRBJ1-1	TRBD1	CASSLGTGLNSEAFF	TGTGCCAGCAGCTTAGGGACAGGGTTGAACTCTGAAGCTTTCTTT
-	TRBV7-8	TRBJ2-5	TRBD2	CASSLERGETQYF	TGTGCCAGCAGCTTAGAGCGGGGAGAGACCCAGTACTTC
-	TRBV19	TRBJ2-1	-	CASRQGISYNEQFF	TGTGCCTCACGTCAGGGGATCTCCTACAATGAGCAGTTCTTC
-	TRBV9	TRBJ2-1	TRBD2	CASSARTSVSSYNEQFF	TGTGCCAGCAGCGCCCGGACTAGCGTAAGCTCCTACAATGAGCAGTTCTTC
-	TRBV5-1	TRBJ2-5	-	CASCSQGSHSETQYF	TGCGCCAGCTGCTCGCAGGGGAGCCACAGTGAGACCCAGTACTTC
-	TRBV5-6	TRBJ2-2	TRBD1	CASRPGQGYTGELFF	TGTGCCAGCAGACCGGGACAGGGTTACACCGGGGAGCTGTTTTTT